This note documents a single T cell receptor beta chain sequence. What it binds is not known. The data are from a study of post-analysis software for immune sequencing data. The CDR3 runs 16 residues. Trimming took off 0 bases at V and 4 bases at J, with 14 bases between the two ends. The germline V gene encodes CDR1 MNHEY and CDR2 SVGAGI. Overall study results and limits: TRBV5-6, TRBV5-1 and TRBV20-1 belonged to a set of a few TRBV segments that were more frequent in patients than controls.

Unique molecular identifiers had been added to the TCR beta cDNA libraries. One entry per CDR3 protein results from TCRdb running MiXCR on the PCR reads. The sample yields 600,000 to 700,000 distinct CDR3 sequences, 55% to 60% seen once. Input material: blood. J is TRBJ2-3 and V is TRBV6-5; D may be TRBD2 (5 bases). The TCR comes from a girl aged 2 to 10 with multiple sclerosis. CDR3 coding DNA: TGTGCCAGCAGTTACTCCCGGCTAGCAAGCGCAGATACGCAGTATTTT. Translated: CASSYSRLASADTQYF.